The T cell receptor beta chain described here comes from a study of molecular identifiers for immune sequencing clone quantification. Naive CD8 libraries used 20,000 to 1,000,000 sorted cells and 10%, 30% or 50% RNA. The germline V gene has CDR1 PRHDT and CDR2 FYEKMQ (reference sequence). This CDR3 comprises 13 residues. In TCRdb, the PCR reads were re-called with MiXCR into one record per CDR3 protein. The sample includes hundreds of thousands of distinct CDR3 sequences, about a fifth of them seen just once. This clonotype was seen once. The junction does not match germline at one end; this may be a read error.

The chain is built from TRBV13 and TRBJ2-5; perhaps TRBD1 as D (5 bases). The receptor comes from a human donor in good health. Some libraries in this study had Jurkat cell RNA spiked in. The sample was naive CD8+ T cells from blood, with Jurkat cell RNA spiked in. Subset reported: FACS-sorted CD8+CD4-CCR7+CD45RA+ naive T cells. The CDR3 coding sequence is TGTGCCGGCAGCTTAAGGGGCAGAGAGACCCAGTACTTC. Translating gives CAGSLRGRETQYF. Complete variable domain (other parts from reference TRBV13 and TRBJ2-5): AAGVIQSPRHLIKEKRETATLKCYPIPRHDTVYWYQQGPGQDPQFLISFYEKMQSDKGSIPDRFSAQQFSDYHSELNMSSLELGDSALYFCAGSLRGRETQYFGPGTRLLVL.